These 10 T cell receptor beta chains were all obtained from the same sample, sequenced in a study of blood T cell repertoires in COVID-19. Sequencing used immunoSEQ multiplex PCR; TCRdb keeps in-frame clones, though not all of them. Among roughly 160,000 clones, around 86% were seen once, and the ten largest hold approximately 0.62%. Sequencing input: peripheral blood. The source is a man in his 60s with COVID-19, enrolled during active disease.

The CDR3, as DNA: TGTGCCAGCAGTCCAGCCTCCGGGACAGCTAATGAAAAACTGTTTTTT. It translates to CASSPASGTANEKLFF. V and J are TRBV28 and TRBJ1-4; the match to TRBD1 covers 7 bases. The V segment lost 5 bases and the J segment 3 bases; nucleotides outside the gene matches: 9. Per the germline V gene, CDR1 is MDHEN and CDR2 is SYDVKM. This CDR3 comprises 16 residues.

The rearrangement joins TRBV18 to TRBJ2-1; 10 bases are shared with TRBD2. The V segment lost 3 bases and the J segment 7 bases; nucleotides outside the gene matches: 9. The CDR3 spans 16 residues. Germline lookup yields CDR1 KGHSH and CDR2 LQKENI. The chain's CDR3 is CASSPEIAGGRNEQFF. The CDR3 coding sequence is TGTGCCAGCTCACCCGAGATAGCGGGGGGTCGTAATGAGCAGTTCTTC.

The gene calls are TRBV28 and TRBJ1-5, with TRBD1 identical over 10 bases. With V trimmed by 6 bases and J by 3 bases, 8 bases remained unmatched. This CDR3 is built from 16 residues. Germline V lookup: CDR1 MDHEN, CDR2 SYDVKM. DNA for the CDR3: TGTGCCAGCAGGCCGGGACAGGGGATCATCAATCAGCCCCAGCATTTT. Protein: CASRPGQGIINQPQHF.

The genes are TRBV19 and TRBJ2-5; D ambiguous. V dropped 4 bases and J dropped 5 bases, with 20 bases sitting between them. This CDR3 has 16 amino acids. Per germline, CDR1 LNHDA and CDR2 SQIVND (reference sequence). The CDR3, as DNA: TGTGCCAGTAGTACTGCCCTTACATGGGCTCCGGAGACCCAGTACTTC. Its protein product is CASSTALTWAPETQYF.

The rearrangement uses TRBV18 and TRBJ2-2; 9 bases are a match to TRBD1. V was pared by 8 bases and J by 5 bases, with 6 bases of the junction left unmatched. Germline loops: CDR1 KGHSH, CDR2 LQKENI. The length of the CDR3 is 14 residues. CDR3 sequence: CASVGQGRTGELFF. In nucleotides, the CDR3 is TGTGCCAGCGTCGGACAGGGGAGGACCGGGGAGCTGTTTTTT.

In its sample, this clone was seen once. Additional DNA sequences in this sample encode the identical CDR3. The CDR3: CASSIGVSNQPQHF. DNA for the CDR3: TGTGCCAGTAGTATCGGGGTAAGCAATCAGCCCCAGCATTTT. V gene TRBV19 combines with J gene TRBJ1-5; no definite D call. Trimming removed 3 bases from V and 1 base from J, with 7 bases in between. The length of the CDR3 is 14 residues. Germline values: CDR1 LNHDA, CDR2 SQIVND (reference sequence).

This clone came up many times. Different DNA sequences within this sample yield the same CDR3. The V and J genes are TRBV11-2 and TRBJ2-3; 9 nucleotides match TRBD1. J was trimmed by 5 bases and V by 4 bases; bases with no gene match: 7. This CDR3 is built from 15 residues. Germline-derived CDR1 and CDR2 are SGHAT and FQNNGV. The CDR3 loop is CASSSYRGRGDTQYF. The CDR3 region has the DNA TGTGCCAGCAGCTCCTACAGGGGGCGCGGAGATACGCAGTATTTT. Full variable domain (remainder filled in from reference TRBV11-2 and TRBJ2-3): EAGVAQSPRYKIIEKRQSVAFWCNPISGHATLYWYQQILGQGPKLLIQFQNNGVVDDSQLPKDRFSAERLKGVDSTLKIQPAKLEDSAVYLCASSSYRGRGDTQYFGPGTRLTVL.

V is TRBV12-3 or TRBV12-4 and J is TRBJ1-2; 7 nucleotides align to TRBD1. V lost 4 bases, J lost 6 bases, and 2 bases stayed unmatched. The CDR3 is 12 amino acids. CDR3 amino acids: CASSSGTDGYTF. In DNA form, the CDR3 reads TGTGCCAGCAGTTCCGGGACAGATGGCTACACCTTC.

The DNA for the CDR3 is TGCGCCAGCAGCCAGGACCAAAACAGGGGCTATGGCTACACCTTC. Encoded protein: CASSQDQNRGYGYTF. V usage is TRBV4-3 and J usage is TRBJ1-2; 7 bases match TRBD1. The CDR3 has 15 residues. V lost 3 bases to trimming and J lost 4 bases; unmatched junction nucleotides: 8. Per the germline V gene, CDR1 is LGHNA and CDR2 is YSLEER.

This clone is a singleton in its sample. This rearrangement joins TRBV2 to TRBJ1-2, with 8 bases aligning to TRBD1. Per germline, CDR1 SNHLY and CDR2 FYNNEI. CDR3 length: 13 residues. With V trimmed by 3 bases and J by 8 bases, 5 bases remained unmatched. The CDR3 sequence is CASSEQGARGYTF. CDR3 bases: TGTGCCAGCAGTGAGCAGGGGGCGCGAGGCTACACCTTC.